What follows is one TCR beta chain and its context. The antigen it recognizes is unknown. No base qualities exist here, and no much larger clone lies one base off it. The sample comes from a study of shared clonotypes between healthy human individuals (dated by TCRdb to between 2020 and 2021). For the study in its entirety: The cohort comprised two women and a few men aged 18 to 49 years. Per donor, three plates each were used for CD4 naive and CD4 memory, two for CD8 naive, and one for CD8 memory. The study deeply sequenced blood TCR repertoires of about 5 healthy adults to estimate repertoire size and the extent of clonotype sharing between individuals. Libraries were prepared and TCR repertoires were sequenced by different laboratories using diverse techniques, in order to increase sequencing depth and limit assay-specific biases. Each donor's leukapheresis produced roughly between about 0.8 and 8.9 billion PBMCs.

Using the deep immunoSEQ assay, multiplex PCR amplified TCR CDR3 regions from genomic DNA. Genomic DNA extracted from each cell subset was distributed evenly over all wells of several immunoSEQ 96-well plates, and each plate served as one replicate. For sorted subsets, around 200 ng genomic DNA, equal to 30,000 to 35,000 T cell genomes, was loaded into each replicate PCR. Purified libraries were quantified with a Qubit 3.0 fluorometer, sized on a Bioanalyzer 2100, and re-quantified with the KAPA Library Quantification kit. A separate single-read 150-cycle Illumina NextSeq 550 flow cell was used to sequence each immunoSEQ 96-well plate. The source study handled its data this way. Because only junctional sequences without quality scores were contained in the immunoSEQ output, filtering matching that applied to full-length reads could not be performed. Sequences were annotated with PyIR, a Python wrapper for IgBLAST v1.9, and V/J genes and CDR3 were assigned using IMGT germline references. Reads were removed for weak V/J assignments (E-value above 1e-6), missing CDR3, stop codons, out-of-frame junctions, or ambiguous translated residues. V3J clonotypes were defined by identical inferred V gene, J gene, and CDR3 amino acid sequence. Percentage overlap between repertoires was calculated by dividing the number of shared unique clonotypes by the size of the smaller repertoire. Repertoire richness was assessed with RTK rarefaction, the Chao1 estimator, and Recon v2.1 estimates of unobserved clonotypes. OLGA was used to compute generation probabilities for all TCRbeta clonotypes that the gDNA method yielded from a handful of donors. TCRdb took this table from immuneACCESS and kept in-frame rearrangements with V and J called. Such tables lack part of the clones; where checked against another copy, unresolved V genes explain under half of the gap, and the rest is unexplained. V, J and clone size were drawn from that table, and D and trimming were deduced from the DNA. This sample is represented by about 1.5 million clones; around 97% of them were singletons. Roughly 1.2% of the sample is held by the ten biggest clonotypes.

Trimming removed 3 bases from V and 2 bases from J, leaving 11 bases between the germline ends. CDR1 and CDR2 were assigned from the germline V gene as SGHTA and FQGNSA. From the cysteine up to the phenylalanine, the CDR3 has a length of 15 residues. The retained sequence is limited to the CDR3, 45 bases, with the frame set at the first base. The full study reports these points: Naive subsets generally had larger estimated clonotype richness than memory subsets. Based on pairwise subsampling, the degree of clonotype sharing among donors was expected to be affected by sequencing depth. Compared with non-shared clonotypes, clonotypes shared by all four sorted-subset donors had higher generation probabilities. Because the study included only a small number of donors, the genetic and exposure-history diversity represented was limited. Sampling was limited to blood, and TCR repertoires in tissue likely differ from TCR repertoires in blood. Rarefaction of sorted-subset datasets indicated incomplete sequencing despite the large sequencing depth. Across four donors, about 4.5% of naive CD4, over 3% of naive CD8, roughly 2.2% of memory CD4, and under 0.45% of memory CD8 clonotypes were shared.

Donors were healthy HIV-negative adults with no recently reported acute infections or vaccinations. Every donor was a Caucasian adult living in Nashville, Tennessee, USA. CD4+ T cells were enriched by magnetic negative selection, after which naive cells were positively selected on CD45RA and the negative fraction was taken as the memory subset. Blood was collected by leukapheresis, and PBMCs were isolated by Ficoll-Histopaque density gradient centrifugation and then cryopreserved in liquid nitrogen vapor phase. Analytical flow cytometry was used to check the purity and quantity of each magnetically sorted T cell population. From each sorted fraction, genomic DNA was isolated and quantified by UV absorbance on a Nanodrop 2000c.

The rearranged chain carries TRBV7-2 and TRBJ1-3; perhaps TRBD1 is the D gene, with 5 bases matching. The receptor comes from a man in his thirties or forties in good health. The specimen sequenced was naive CD4+ T cells sorted from blood. According to the study, the label for this sample's cell subset or site signals: CD45RA+ positively selected. The CDR3 corresponds to CASSFRGVAGNTIYF. Read as DNA, the sequence is TGTGCCAGCAGCTTTCGGGGGGTAGCTGGAAACACCATATATTTT. Joined to the reference TRBV7-2 and TRBJ1-3 proteins, this CDR3 gives the full variable domain: GAGVSQSPSNKVTEKGKDVELRCDPISGHTALYWYRQSLGQGLEFLIYFQGNSAPDKSGLPSDRFSAERTGGSVSTLTIQRTQQEDSAVYLCASSFRGVAGNTIYFGEGSWLTVV.